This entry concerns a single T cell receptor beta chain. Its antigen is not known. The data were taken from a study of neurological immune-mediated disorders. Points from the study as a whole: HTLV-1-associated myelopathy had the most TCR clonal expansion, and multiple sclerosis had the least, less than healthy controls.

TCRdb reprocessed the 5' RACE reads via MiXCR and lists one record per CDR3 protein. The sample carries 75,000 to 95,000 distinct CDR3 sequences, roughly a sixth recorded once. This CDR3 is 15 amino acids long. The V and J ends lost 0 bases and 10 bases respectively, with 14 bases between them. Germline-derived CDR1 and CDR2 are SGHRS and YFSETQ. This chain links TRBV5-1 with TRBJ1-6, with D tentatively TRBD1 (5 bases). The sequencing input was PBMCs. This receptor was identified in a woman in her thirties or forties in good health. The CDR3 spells CASSLEAGQGSPLHF. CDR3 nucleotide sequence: TGCGCCAGCAGCTTGGAGGCAGGACAAGGGTCACCCCTCCACTTT.